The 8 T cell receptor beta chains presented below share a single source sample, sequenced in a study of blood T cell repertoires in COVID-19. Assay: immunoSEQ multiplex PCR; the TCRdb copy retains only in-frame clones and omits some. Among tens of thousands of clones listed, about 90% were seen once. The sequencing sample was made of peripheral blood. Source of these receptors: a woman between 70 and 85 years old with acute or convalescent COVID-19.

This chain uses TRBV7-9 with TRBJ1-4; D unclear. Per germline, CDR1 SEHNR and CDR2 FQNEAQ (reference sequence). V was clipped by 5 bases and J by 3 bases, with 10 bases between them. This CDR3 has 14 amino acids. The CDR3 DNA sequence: TGTGCCAGCAGCCCACCACTGGCTAATGAAAAACTGTTTTTT. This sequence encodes CASSPPLANEKLFF.

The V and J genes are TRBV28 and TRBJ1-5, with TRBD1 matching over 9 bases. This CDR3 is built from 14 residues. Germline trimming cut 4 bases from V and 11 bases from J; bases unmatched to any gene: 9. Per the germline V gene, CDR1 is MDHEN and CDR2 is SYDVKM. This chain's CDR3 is CASSSTGTGKTQHF. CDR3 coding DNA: TGTGCCAGCAGTTCTACCGGGACAGGGAAGACCCAGCATTTT.

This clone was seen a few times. For the CDR3, the DNA is TGTGCCAGCAGTTACGAGCGGCGGGGAACCAGGGACAATGAGCAGTTCTTC. Amino acid sequence: CASSYERRGTRDNEQFF. This chain connects TRBV6-2 or TRBV6-3 to TRBJ2-1; the D gene is possibly TRBD2 (6 bases). The germline V gene encodes CDR1 MNHEY and CDR2 SVGEGT. V lost 2 bases to trimming and J lost 5 bases, with 19 bases between them. The length of the CDR3 is 17 residues.

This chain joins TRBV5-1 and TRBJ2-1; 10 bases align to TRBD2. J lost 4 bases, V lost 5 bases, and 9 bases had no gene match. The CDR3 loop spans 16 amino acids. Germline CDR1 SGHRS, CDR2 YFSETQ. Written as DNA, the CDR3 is TGCGCCAGCAGTGTGGCACTAGCGGGACCATACAATGAGCAGTTCTTC. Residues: CASSVALAGPYNEQFF.

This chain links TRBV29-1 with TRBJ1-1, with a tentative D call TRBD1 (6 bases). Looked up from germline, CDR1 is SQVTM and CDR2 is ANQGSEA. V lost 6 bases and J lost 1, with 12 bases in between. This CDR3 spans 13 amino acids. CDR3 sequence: CSVLQGQNTEAFF. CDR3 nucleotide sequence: TGCAGCGTCCTACAGGGACAGAACACTGAAGCTTTCTTT. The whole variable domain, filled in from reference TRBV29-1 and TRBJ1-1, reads SAVISQKPSRDICQRGTSLTIQCQVDSQVTMMFWYRQQPGQSLTLIATANQGSEATYESGFVIDKFPISRPNLTFSTLTVSNMSPEDSSIYLCSVLQGQNTEAFFGQGTRLTVV.

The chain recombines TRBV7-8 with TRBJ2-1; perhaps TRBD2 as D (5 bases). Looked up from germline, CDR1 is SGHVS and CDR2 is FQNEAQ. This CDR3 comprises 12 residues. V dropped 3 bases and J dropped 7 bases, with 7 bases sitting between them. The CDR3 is CASSLGANEQFF. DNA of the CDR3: TGTGCCAGCAGCTTGGGAGCTAATGAGCAGTTCTTC.

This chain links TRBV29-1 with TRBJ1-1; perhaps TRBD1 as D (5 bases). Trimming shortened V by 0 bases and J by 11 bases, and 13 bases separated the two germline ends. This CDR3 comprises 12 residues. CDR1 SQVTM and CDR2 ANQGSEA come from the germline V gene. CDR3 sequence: CSVEDGGGRAFF. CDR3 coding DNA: TGCAGCGTTGAAGATGGGGGGGGTAGGGCTTTCTTT.

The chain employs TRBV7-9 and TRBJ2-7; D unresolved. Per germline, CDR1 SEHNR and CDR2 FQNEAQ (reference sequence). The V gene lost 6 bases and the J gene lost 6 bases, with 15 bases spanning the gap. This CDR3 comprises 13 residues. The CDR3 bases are TGTGCCAGCAGTCCCCAGGAACTGAGCGAGCAGTACTTC. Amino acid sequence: CASSPQELSEQYF.